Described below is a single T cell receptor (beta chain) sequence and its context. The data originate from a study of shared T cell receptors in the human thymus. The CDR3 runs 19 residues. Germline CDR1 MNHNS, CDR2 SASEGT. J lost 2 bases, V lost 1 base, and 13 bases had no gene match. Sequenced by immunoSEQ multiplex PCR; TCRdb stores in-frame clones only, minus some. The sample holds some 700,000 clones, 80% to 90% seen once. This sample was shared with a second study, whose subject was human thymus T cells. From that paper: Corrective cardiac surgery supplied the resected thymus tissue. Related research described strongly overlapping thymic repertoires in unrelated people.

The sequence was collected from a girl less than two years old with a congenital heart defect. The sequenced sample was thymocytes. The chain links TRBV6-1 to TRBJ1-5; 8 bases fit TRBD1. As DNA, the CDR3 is TGTGCCAGCAGTGAAGTATTACGGACAGGGTCCTCGCGCAATCAGCCCCAGCATTTT. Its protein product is CASSEVLRTGSSRNQPQHF.